This paragraph covers one T cell receptor (beta chain) sequence. Its antigen is still unknown. PCR amplification relied on 60 Vbeta primers (plus 13 Jbeta primers). TCRdb keeps only in-frame clones here, not all; method: immunoSEQ multiplex PCR. The data hold about 150,000 clones, with 65% to 75% observed a single time. Participants comprised healthy donors of bone marrow. The source of the sample is a study of cytomegalovirus exposure and HLA in healthy donors. The study, taken as a whole, reports: Excluded were some V segments that proved indistinguishable, including TRBV6-2 and TRBV6-3. In a later analysis, HLA-associated TCR beta chains were more clonally expanded than equally common others. Using the classifier, cytomegalovirus status was reportedly diagnosed with high specificity and sensitivity.

The J segment lost 7 bases and the V segment lost 6 bases, leaving 5 bases of the junction unmatched. The germline V gene has CDR1 MNHEY and CDR2 SVGAGI. The CDR3 spans 14 residues. The chain employs TRBV6-5 and TRBJ2-1, with 11 bases identical to TRBD2. The clonotype originates from a man aged 55-75 years in good health and CMV-seronegative. The source material was PBMCs. The CDR3 DNA reads as TGTGCCAGCAGGTTAGCGGGAGGGCGGAATGAGCAGTTCTTC. It codes for CASRLAGGRNEQFF.